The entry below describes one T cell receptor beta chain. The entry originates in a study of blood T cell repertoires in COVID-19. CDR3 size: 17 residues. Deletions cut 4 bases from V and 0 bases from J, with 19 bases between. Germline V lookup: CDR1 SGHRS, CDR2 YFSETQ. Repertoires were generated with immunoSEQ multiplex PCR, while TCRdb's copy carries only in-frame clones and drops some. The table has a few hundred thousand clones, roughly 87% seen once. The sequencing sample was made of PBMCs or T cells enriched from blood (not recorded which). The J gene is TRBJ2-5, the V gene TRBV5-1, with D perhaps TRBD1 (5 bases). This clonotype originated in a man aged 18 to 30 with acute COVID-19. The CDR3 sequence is CASSPLEETVYQETQYF. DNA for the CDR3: TGCGCCAGCAGCCCACTTGAGGAGACAGTGTACCAAGAGACCCAGTACTTC.